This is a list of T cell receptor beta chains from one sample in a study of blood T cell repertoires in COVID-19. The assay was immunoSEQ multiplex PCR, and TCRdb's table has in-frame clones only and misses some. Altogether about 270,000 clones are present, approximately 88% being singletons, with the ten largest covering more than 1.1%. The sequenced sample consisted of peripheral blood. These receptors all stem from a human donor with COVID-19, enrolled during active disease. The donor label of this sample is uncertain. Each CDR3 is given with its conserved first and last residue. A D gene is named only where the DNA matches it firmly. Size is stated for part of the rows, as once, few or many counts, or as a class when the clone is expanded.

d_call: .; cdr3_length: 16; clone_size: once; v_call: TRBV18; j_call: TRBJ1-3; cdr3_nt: TGTGCCAGCTCACCAAGCTCGGCAGGAACTGGAAACACCATATATTTT; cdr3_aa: CASSPSSAGTGNTIYF
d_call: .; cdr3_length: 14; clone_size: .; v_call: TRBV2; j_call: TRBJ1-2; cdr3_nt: TGTGCCAGCAGAGTCGAGCGGCAGCACTATGGCTACACCTTC; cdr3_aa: CASRVERQHYGYTF
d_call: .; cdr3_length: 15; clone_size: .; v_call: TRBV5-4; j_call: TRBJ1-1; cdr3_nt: TGTGCCAGCAGCCCAAACCCAGCGGGGGGCACTGAAGCTTTCTTT; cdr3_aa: CASSPNPAGGTEAFF
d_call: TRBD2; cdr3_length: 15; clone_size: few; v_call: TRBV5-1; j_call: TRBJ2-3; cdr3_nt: TGCGCCAGCAGCCACTCTAGCGGGAGGACAGATACGCAGTATTTT; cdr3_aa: CASSHSSGRTDTQYF
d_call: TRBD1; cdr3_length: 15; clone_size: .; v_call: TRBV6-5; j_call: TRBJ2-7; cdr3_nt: TGTGCCAGCAGTTACGGGACAGGTCACTCCTACGAGCAGTACTTC; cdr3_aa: CASSYGTGHSYEQYF
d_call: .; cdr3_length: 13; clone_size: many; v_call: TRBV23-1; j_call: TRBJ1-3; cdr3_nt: TGCGCCAGCAAGGAGGAGCCTGGAAACACCATATATTTT; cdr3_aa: CASKEEPGNTIYF
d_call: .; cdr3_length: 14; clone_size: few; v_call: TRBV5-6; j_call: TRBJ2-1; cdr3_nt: TGTGCCAGCAGTCGACTAGGACCGGACAATGAGCAGTTCTTC; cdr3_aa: CASSRLGPDNEQFF
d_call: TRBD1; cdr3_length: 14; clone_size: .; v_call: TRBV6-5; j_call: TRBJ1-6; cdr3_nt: TGTGCCAGCAAGATCGGACAGGGGACTTCACCCCTCCACTTT; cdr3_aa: CASKIGQGTSPLHF
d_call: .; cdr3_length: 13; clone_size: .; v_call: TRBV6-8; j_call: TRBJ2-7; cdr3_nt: TGTGCCAGTCTACAGGTGCCCGCCTACGAGCAGTACTTC; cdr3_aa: CASLQVPAYEQYF
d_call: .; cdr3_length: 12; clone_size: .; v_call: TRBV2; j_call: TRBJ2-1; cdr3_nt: TGTGCCAGCAGTGACGGGGTCTATGAGCAGTTCTTC; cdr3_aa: CASSDGVYEQFF
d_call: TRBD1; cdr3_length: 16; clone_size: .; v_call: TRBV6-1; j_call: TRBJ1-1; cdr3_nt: TGTGCCAGCAGTGACGGGACAGGGGGGATGAACACTGAAGCTTTCTTT; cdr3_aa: CASSDGTGGMNTEAFF
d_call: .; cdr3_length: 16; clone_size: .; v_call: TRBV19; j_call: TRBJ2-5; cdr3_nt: TGTGCCAGTACCTCCGAGAGAACGGGTGGTGGAGAGACCCAGTACTTC; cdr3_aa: CASTSERTGGGETQYF
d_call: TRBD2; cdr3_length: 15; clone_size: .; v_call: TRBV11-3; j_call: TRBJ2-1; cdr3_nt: TGTGCCAGCAGCTTAGTAGCGGGAGCATTCGGTGAGCAGTTCTTC; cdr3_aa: CASSLVAGAFGEQFF
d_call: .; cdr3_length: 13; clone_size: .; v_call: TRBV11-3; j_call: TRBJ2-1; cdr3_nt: TGTGCCAGCAGCTTCGATCGGAGGGGGGGGCAGTTCTTC; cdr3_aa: CASSFDRRGGQFF
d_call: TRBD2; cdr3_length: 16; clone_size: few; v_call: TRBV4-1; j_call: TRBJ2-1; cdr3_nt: TGCGCCAGCAGCCAAGAGCGGCTAGCGGGCCTCAATGAGCAGTTCTTC; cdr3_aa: CASSQERLAGLNEQFF
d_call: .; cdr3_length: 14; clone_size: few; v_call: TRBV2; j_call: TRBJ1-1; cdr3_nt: TGTGCCAGCAGTGAAGGGGCGCTGAACACTGAAGCTTTCTTT; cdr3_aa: CASSEGALNTEAFF
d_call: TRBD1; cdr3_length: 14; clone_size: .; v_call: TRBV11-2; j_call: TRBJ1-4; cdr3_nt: TGTGCCAGCTTCACACAGGGGCCTAATGAAAAACTGTTTTTT; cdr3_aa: CASFTQGPNEKLFF
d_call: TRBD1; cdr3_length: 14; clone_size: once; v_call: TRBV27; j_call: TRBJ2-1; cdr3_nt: TGTGCCAGCAGTTTAGACAGGGTACGCAATGAGCAGTTCTTC; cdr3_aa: CASSLDRVRNEQFF
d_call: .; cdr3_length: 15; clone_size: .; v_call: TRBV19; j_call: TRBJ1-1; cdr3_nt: TGTGCCAGTAGGCCTACACTCCGGGATAACACTGAAGCTTTCTTT; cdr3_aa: CASRPTLRDNTEAFF
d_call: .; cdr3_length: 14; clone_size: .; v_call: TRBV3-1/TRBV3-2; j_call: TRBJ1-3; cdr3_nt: TGTGCCAGCAGCCAAGGTAGCTCTGGAAACACCATATATTTT; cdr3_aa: CASSQGSSGNTIYF
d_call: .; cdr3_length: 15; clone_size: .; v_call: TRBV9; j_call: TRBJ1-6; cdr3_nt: TGTGCCAGCAGCGTAGAAAAGGTTTCGGGTTCACCCCTCCACTTT; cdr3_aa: CASSVEKVSGSPLHF
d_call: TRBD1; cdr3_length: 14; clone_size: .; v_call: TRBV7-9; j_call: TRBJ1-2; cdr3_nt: TGTGCCAGCAGCCAGGGCGGACAGGTCTATGGCTACACCTTC; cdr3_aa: CASSQGGQVYGYTF
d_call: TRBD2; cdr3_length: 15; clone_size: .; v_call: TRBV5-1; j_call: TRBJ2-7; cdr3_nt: TGCGCCAGCAGCTCAGCGGGAGTTGGCCCCTACGAGCAGTACTTC; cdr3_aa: CASSSAGVGPYEQYF
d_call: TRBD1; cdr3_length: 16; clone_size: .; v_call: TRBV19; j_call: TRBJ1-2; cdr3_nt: TGTGCCACCCCCCGGGGGGACAGGCCAGGCTCAGATGGCTACACCTTC; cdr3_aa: CATPRGDRPGSDGYTF
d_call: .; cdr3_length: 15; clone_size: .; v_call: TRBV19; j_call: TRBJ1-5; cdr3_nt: TGTGCCAGTAGAGTCCAGGATTATAGCAATCAGCCCCAGCATTTT; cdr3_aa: CASRVQDYSNQPQHF
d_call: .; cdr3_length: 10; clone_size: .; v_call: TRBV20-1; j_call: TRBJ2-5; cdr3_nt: TGCAGTGCTAGAGGCCTAGCCCAGAACTTC; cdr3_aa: CSARGLAQNF
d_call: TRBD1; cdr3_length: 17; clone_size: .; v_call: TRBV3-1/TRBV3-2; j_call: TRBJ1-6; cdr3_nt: TGTGCCAGCAGTCAAGCCCTTGACAGGGCCGGAAATTCACCCCTCCACTTT; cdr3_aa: CASSQALDRAGNSPLHF
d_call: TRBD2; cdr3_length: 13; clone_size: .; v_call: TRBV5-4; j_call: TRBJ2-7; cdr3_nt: TGTGCCAGCAGCAACCGGGGGGATTACGAGCAGTACTTC; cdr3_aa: CASSNRGDYEQYF
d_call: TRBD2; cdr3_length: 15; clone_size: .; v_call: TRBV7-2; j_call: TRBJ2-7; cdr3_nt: TGTGCCAGCAGCTTAACCTTGGGACTAGAATACGAGCAGTACTTC; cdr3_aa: CASSLTLGLEYEQYF
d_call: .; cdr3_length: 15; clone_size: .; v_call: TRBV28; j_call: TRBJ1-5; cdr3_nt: TGTGCCAGCAGTTACGAAGGGGGTAGCAATCAGCCCCAGCATTTT; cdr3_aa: CASSYEGGSNQPQHF
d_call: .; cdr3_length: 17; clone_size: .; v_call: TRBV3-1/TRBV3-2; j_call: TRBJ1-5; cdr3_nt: TGTGCCAGCAGCCAAGATGCGGGGGGTGGATCAAATCAGCCCCAGCATTTT; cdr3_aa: CASSQDAGGGSNQPQHF
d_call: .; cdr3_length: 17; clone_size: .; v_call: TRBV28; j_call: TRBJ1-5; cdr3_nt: TGTGCCAGCAGTCTAGGGGGAAGTCCCTATAGCAATCAGCCCCAGCATTTT; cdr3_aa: CASSLGGSPYSNQPQHF
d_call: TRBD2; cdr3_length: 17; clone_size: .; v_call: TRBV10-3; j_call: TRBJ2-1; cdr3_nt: TGTGCCATCAGTGAGCCACTATATCCCAGCGGGAGCAATGAGCAGTTCTTC; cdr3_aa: CAISEPLYPSGSNEQFF
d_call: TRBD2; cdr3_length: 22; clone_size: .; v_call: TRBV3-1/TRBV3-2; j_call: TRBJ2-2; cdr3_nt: TGTGCCAGCAGCCAAGGGAACCTCGCCCTTCTTCTAGCGGGAGTAGGTACCGGGGAGCTGTTTTTT; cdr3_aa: CASSQGNLALLLAGVGTGELFF
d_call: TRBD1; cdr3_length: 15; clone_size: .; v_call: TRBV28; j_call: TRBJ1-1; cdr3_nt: TGTGCCAGCAGTTTGGGACAGGCCTTGGGCACTGAAGCTTTCTTT; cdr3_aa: CASSLGQALGTEAFF
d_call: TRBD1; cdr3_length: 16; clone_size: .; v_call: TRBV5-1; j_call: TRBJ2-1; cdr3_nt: TGCGCCAGCAGCTTGGTGGGGACAGGGGCCGGGAATGAGCAGTTCTTC; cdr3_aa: CASSLVGTGAGNEQFF
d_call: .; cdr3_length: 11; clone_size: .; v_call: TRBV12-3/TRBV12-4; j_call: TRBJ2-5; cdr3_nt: TGTGCCAGCAGCGTACAAGAGACCCAGTACTTC; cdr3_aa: CASSVQETQYF
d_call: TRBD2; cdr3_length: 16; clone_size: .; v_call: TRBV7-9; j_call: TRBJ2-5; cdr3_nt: TGTGCCAGCAGCGCCAGACTAGCGGGGATCCAAGAGACCCAGTACTTC; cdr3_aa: CASSARLAGIQETQYF
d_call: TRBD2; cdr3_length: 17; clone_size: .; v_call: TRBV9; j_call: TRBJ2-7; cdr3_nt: TGTGCCAGCAGCTCCCCCAGGCAGCGGGAGCGATACTACGAGCAGTACTTC; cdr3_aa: CASSSPRQRERYYEQYF
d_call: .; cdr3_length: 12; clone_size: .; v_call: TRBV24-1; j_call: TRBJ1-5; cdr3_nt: TGTGCCACCAGTGATTTGGGGGGGGGTCGGCATTTT; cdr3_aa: CATSDLGGGRHF
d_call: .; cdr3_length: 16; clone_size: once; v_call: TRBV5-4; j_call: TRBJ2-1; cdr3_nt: TGTGCCAGCAGCCGGGACTCCCTAAGCTCCTACAATGAGCAGTTCTTC; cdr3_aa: CASSRDSLSSYNEQFF
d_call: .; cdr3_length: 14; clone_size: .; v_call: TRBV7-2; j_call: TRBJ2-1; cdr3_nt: TGTGCCAGCAGCGCAGGCCCGTCCCACAATGAGCAGTTCTTC; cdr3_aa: CASSAGPSHNEQFF
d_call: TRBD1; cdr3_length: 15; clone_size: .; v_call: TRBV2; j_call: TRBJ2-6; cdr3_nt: TGTGCCAGCAGTCCCGACAGGGCTGGGGCCAACGTCCTGACTTTC; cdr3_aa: CASSPDRAGANVLTF
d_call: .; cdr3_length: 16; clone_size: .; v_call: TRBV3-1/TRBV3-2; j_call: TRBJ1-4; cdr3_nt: TGTGCCAGCAGCCAACCTGGGGGGGCAGTCGGTGAAAAACTGTTTTTT; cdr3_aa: CASSQPGGAVGEKLFF
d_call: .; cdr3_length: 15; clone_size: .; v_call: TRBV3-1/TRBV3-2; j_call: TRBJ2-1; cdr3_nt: TGTGCCAGCAGCCGCTCACAGGGAGACTACAATGAGCAGTTCTTC; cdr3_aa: CASSRSQGDYNEQFF
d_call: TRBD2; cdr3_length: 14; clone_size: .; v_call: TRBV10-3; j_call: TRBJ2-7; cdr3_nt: TGTGCCATCAGTAATAGCGGGCCTTTGGGCGAGCAGTACTTC; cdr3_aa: CAISNSGPLGEQYF